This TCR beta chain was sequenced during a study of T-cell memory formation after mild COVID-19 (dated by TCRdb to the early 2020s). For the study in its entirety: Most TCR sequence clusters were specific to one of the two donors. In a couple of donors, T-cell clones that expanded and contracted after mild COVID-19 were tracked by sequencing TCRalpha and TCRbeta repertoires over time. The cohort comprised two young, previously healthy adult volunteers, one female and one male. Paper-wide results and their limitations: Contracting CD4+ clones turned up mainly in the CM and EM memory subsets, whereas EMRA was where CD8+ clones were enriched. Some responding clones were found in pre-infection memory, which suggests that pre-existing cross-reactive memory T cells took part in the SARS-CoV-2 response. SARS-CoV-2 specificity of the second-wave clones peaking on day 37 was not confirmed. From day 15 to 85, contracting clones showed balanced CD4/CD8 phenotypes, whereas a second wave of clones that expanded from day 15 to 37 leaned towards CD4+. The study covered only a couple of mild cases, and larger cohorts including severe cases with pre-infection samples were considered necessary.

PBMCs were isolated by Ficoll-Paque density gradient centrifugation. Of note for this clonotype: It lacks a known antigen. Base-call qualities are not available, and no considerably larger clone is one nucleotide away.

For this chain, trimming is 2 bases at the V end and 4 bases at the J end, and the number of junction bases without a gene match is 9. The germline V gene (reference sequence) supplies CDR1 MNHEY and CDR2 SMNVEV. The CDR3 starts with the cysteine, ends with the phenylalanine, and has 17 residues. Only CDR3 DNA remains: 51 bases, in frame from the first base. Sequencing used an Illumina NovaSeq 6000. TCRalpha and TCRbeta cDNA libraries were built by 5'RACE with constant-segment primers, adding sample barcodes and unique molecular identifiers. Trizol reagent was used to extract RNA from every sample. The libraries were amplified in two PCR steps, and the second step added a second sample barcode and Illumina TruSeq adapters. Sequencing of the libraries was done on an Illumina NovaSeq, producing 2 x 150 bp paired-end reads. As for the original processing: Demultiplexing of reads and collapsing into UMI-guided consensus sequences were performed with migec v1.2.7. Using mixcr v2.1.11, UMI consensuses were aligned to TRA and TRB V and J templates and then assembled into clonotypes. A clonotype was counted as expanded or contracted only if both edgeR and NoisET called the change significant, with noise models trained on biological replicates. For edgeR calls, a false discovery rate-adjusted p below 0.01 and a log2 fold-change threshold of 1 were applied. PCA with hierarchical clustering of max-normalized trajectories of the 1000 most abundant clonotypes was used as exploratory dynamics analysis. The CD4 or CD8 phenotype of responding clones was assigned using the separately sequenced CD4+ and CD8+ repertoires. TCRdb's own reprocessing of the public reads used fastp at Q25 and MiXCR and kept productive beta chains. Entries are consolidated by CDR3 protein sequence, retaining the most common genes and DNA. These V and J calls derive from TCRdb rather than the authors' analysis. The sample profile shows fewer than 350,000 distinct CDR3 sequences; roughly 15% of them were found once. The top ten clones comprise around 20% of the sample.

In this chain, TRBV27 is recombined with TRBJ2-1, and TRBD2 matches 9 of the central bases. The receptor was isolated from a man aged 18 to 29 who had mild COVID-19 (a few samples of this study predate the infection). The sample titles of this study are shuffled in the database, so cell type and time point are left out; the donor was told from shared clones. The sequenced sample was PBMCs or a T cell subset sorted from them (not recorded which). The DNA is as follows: TGTGCCAGCAGTTTACATCCAGCGGGGGGCCTTTACAATGAGCAGTTCTTC. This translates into CASSLHPAGGLYNEQFF.